The sequence of this T cell receptor (beta chain) was determined in a study of OX40 agonist ivuxolimab in advanced cancers. Study-level information: Among those enrolled, mean age was roughly 55 years (range about 20 to 79) and approximately 83% were male.

Sequencing used immunoSEQ multiplex PCR; TCRdb keeps in-frame clones, though not all of them. The data show 65,000 to 90,000 clones, with 92% seen just once and over 7.5% held by the top ten. The CDR3 spans 15 residues. Germline V gene sequence: CDR1 WSHSY, CDR2 SAAADI. V was pared by 6 bases and J by 0 bases, with 13 bases between. Individuals having autoimmune disease history or systemic immunosuppression were not enrolled. The TCR originated in an adult with an advanced solid tumor such as melanoma, head and neck, liver or kidney cancer. V is TRBV10-2 and J is TRBJ2-3; a possible D gene is TRBD2 (6 bases). The sequenced sample was CD4+ or CD8+ T cells sorted from blood, obtained in a trial of the OX40 agonist ivuxolimab. The CDR3 DNA reads as TGCGCCAGCAGATCGACGCTAGCGAGCACAGATACGCAGTATTTT. It is translated as CASRSTLASTDTQYF.